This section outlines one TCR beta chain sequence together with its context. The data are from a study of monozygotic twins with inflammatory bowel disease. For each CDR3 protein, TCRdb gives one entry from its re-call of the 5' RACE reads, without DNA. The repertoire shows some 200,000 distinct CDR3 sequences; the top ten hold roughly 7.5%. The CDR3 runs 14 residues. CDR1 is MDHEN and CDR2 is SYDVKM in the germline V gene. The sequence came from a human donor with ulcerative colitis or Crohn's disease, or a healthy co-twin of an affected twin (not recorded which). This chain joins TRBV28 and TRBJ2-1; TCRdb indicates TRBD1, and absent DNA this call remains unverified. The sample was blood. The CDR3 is CASTQGRTYNEQFF.